This is a list of T cell receptor beta chains from one sample in a study of T cells in Graves' hyperthyroidism and ophthalmopathy. MiXCR, applied by TCRdb to the multiplex PCR reads, yields one record per CDR3 protein. The profile shows more than 500,000 distinct CDR3 sequences, about half of them singletons. What was sequenced was peripheral blood or thyroid tissue (not recorded which). The source is an adult woman with Graves' disease, either hyperthyroidism or ophthalmopathy (not recorded which). Each CDR3 is given with its conserved first and last residue. The D gene is left open where the match is weak. Expanded clones are given a class, and other clones once, few, many or no size at all.

>.|TRBV20-1|TRBJ2-5|TRBD1
TGCAGTGCTAGAACGGACAGGGCTGGTGAGACCCAGTACTTC
CSARTDRAGETQYF
>.|TRBV19|TRBJ1-2|.
TGTGCCAGTAGTATAGCATGGGCGGACAATGGGCCTAGCACTGCACGGGGAGGGAACTATGGCTACACCTTC
CASSIAWADNGPSTARGGNYGYTF
>many|TRBV5-6|TRBJ1-3|.
TGTGCCAGCAGCTTGGTATCCTTGGCTTACGGAAACACCATATATTTT
CASSLVSLAYGNTIYF
>.|TRBV13|TRBJ1-4|.
TGTGCCAGCAGTGTTAAGGGGGGCGATGAAAAACTGTTTTTT
CASSVKGGDEKLFF
>few|TRBV2|TRBJ2-3|.
TGTGCCAGCAGTGCGACAGCAAGCACAGATACGCAGTATTTT
CASSATASTDTQYF
>many|TRBV7-8|TRBJ2-7|.
TGTGCCAGCATCGGAGGGGAACTCTCGGGGCAGTACTTC
CASIGGELSGQYF
>.|TRBV11-2|TRBJ1-2|.
TGTGCCAGCAGCTTAGCCCTTGCAGGGGTGCGTCAAGGGGGCTACACCTTC
CASSLALAGVRQGGYTF
>few|TRBV7-9|TRBJ2-4|.
TGTGCCAGCAGCTTAGCGGGAGTGAACATTCAGTACTTC
CASSLAGVNIQYF
>.|TRBV7-2|TRBJ1-5|.
TGTGCCAGCAGTCTAGACCCGCCGCAGCCCCAGCATTTT
CASSLDPPQPQHF
>many|TRBV5-1|TRBJ2-7|.
TGCGCCAGCAGCTTCCACCTGGGAGTCCCCGAGCAGTACTTC
CASSFHLGVPEQYF
>.|TRBV9|TRBJ1-2|.
TGTGCCAGCAGCAACCCCGGACGCCTCAGCGTAAGCTACACCTTC
CASSNPGRLSVSYTF
>.|TRBV7-2|TRBJ2-2|.
TGTGCCAGCAGCCCGTACTTCCGTAGGGAGCTGTTTTTT
CASSPYFRRELFF
>.|TRBV20-1|TRBJ2-6|TRBD2
TGCAGTGCCGGACTAGCGGGATACACCGGGGCCAACGTCCTGACTTTC
CSAGLAGYTGANVLTF
>once|TRBV5-1|TRBJ1-3|.
TGCGCCAGCAGCTTGGACAGGCCGAACACCATATATTTT
CASSLDRPNTIYF
>many|TRBV7-9|TRBJ2-5|TRBD2
TGTGCCAGCAGTCCGCCGCGACTAGCCCAAGAGACCCAGTACTTC
CASSPPRLAQETQYF